This T cell receptor beta chain was recorded in a study of T cell responses to AZD1222 COVID-19 vaccine. The V gene's germline CDR1 is PRHDT and CDR2 FYEKMQ (reference sequence). Trimming removed 5 bases from V and 0 bases from J, with 13 bases in between. The CDR3 covers 15 residues. Some clones are missing from TCRdb's copy, which holds only in-frame ones; the method was immunoSEQ multiplex PCR. Found here are about 130,000 clones, approximately 90% of them singletons; the top ten hold about 7%. Study-level results: Reportedly, nearly half the spike-specific TCRs target unmutated variant regions. Repertoire sampling happened only post peak T cell response. Of the AZD1222 recipients, only 5 or 6 were seropositive at baseline.

Comment on this clone: Antigen unknown.

The V call is TRBV13, the J call TRBJ1-2, with D unresolved. The TCR sequence derives from an adult in good health. This specimen was peripheral blood, taken on day 0 of AZD1222 vaccination. CDR3 DNA: TGTGCCAGCAGCCCGGACGAGAAACCTAACTATGGCTACACCTTC. Amino acid sequence: CASSPDEKPNYGYTF.